These 32 T cell receptor beta chains originate from one sample sequenced in a study of OX40 agonist ivuxolimab in advanced cancers. Repertoires were generated with immunoSEQ multiplex PCR, while TCRdb's copy carries only in-frame clones and drops some. The table shows tens of thousands of clones, with more than 80% occurring only once. This material consisted of CD4+ or CD8+ T cells sorted from blood, taken in a trial of the OX40 agonist ivuxolimab. All receptors derive from an adult with an advanced solid tumor such as melanoma, head and neck, liver or kidney cancer.

This clone was found once. The V call is TRBV18, the J call TRBJ1-2; 7 bases agree with TRBD1. V was pared by 6 bases and J by 4 bases, with 11 bases of the junction left unmatched. There are 15 residues in the CDR3. Germline-derived CDR1 and CDR2 are KGHSH and LQKENI. CDR3 region: CASSRGGAGGYGYTF. In DNA, the CDR3 is TGTGCCAGCTCCCGAGGGGGCGCCGGGGGCTATGGCTACACCTTC.

The chain has TRBV5-6 and TRBJ1-2; TRBD1 aligns across 7 bases. CDR1 is SGHDT, CDR2 YYEEEE, per germline. The CDR3 runs 18 residues. V trimming: 3 bases; J trimming: 0 bases; junction bases outside the gene matches: 14. This CDR3 reads CASSYTPSRDSTNYGYTF. The DNA of the CDR3 is TGTGCCAGCAGCTATACACCCTCCCGGGACAGCACTAACTATGGCTACACCTTC.

The V gene is TRBV28, the J gene TRBJ2-2, with 8 bases that match TRBD1. Germline trimming cut 5 bases from V and 3 bases from J; bases unmatched to any gene: 5. The CDR3 contains 15 residues. Looked up from germline, CDR1 is MDHEN and CDR2 is SYDVKM. The CDR3: CASSPGGTYTGELFF. The CDR3 region has the DNA TGTGCCAGCAGTCCAGGGGGCACGTACACCGGGGAGCTGTTTTTT.

The chain links TRBV18 to TRBJ1-5, with TRBD1 matching 7 bases. The CDR3 spans 13 residues. Germline trimming cut 3 bases from V and 8 bases from J; bases unmatched to any gene: 4. The germline V gene encodes CDR1 KGHSH and CDR2 LQKENI. CDR3 in DNA: TGTGCCAGCTCACCGTACCAGGGGGAGCCCCAGCATTTT. Translating gives CASSPYQGEPQHF.

The chain recombines TRBV7-3 with TRBJ2-6; D not resolved. Trimming pared 5 bases from V and 0 bases from J, leaving 5 bases between. Germline V gene sequence: CDR1 SGHTA, CDR2 FQGTGA. This CDR3 is 14 amino acids long. The CDR3 coding sequence is TGTGCCAGCAGCCGAAGCTCTGGGGCCAACGTCCTGACTTTC. Its translation: CASSRSSGANVLTF.

The chain uses TRBV19 and TRBJ2-6, with D possibly matching TRBD1 (6 bases). Trimming pared 3 bases from V and 2 bases from J, leaving 20 bases between. Germline V gives CDR1 LNHDA, CDR2 SQIVND (reference sequence). This CDR3 comprises 19 residues. The CDR3 loop is CASSMDPWAGAAGANVLTF. The CDR3 bases are TGTGCCAGTAGTATGGATCCCTGGGCAGGGGCGGCTGGGGCCAACGTCCTGACTTTC.

The chain couples TRBV6-1 to TRBJ2-1; D is uncertain. Germline lookup yields CDR1 MNHNS and CDR2 SASEGT. Deletions cut 5 bases from V and 9 bases from J, with 20 bases between. The CDR3 consists of 15 residues. CDR3 nucleotides: TGTGCCAGCAGTTCCCAGTCTGCAAAATTAGGTGAGCAGTTCTTC. Translated: CASSSQSAKLGEQFF.

The chain combines TRBV6-6 with TRBJ2-7, with D tentatively TRBD2 (6 bases). The CDR3 covers 15 residues. The germline V and J ends were trimmed by 9 bases and 0 bases, with 18 bases remaining between them. Per germline, CDR1 MNHNY and CDR2 SVGAGI (reference sequence). CDR3 sequence: CASGVGGKGSYEQYF. CDR3 sequence (DNA): TGTGCCAGTGGGGTTGGAGGGAAGGGCTCCTACGAGCAGTACTTC.

This chain connects TRBV19 to TRBJ2-1; a possible D gene is TRBD2 (6 bases). Germline V lookup: CDR1 LNHDA, CDR2 SQIVND (reference sequence). The CDR3 extends over 14 amino acids. Trimming cost V 7 bases and J 6 bases, with 16 bases left between them. This CDR3 is CASTRGRFFNEQFF. For the CDR3, the DNA is TGTGCCAGTACCCGAGGGAGGTTTTTCAATGAGCAGTTCTTC.

Regarding this clone: The same CDR3 also results from other DNA sequences found in this sample. This sequence joins TRBV28 and TRBJ2-7, with TRBD2 identical over 10 bases. The length of the CDR3 is 14 residues. With 6 bases clipped from V and 2 bases from J, the junction kept 4 bases outside the gene matches. Germline CDR1 and CDR2: MDHEN and SYDVKM. CDR3: CASSRTSGTYEQYF. The CDR3 region has the DNA TGTGCCAGCAGCCGGACTAGCGGAACCTACGAGCAGTACTTC. The whole variable domain, filled in from reference TRBV28 and TRBJ2-7, reads DVKVTQSSRYLVKRTGEKVFLECVQDMDHENMFWYRQDPGLGLRLIYFSYDVKMKEKGDIPEGYSVSREKKERFSLILESASTNQTSMYLCASSRTSGTYEQYFGPGTRLTVT.

The V call is TRBV2, the J call TRBJ1-3; no reliable D call. Trimming removed 5 bases at V and 2 bases at J, with 7 bases between. The CDR3 length is 13 residues. CDR1 and CDR2 (germline): SNHLY, FYNNEI. CDR3 loop: CASSPGPGNTIYF. CDR3 nucleotides: TGTGCCAGCAGTCCGGGCCCTGGAAACACCATATATTTT.

Concerning this clone: At one end, the junction sequence differs from germline, possibly due to a read error. The chain links TRBV10-3 to TRBJ1-3; no firm D call. From germline, CDR1 is ENHRY and CDR2 SYGVKD. CDR3 length equals 11 residues. The chain's CDR3 is CAISKSDTIYF. DNA for the CDR3: TGTGCCATCAGTAAGTCGGACACCATATATTTT.

This clone appeared once. DNA for the CDR3: TGTGCCAGCAGCCCCGGGTCGACAGATACGCAGTATTTT. It translates to CASSPGSTDTQYF. The chain couples TRBV7-2 to TRBJ2-3; no firm D call. Germline V gene data show CDR1 as SGHTA and CDR2 as FQGNSA. CDR3 length: 13 amino acids. Trimming removed 5 bases from V and 3 bases from J, with 9 bases in between. Supplemented by reference TRBV7-2 and TRBJ2-3, the full variable domain reads GAGVSQSPSNKVTEKGKDVELRCDPISGHTALYWYRQSLGQGLEFLIYFQGNSAPDKSGLPSDRFSAERTGGSVSTLTIQRTQQEDSAVYLCASSPGSTDTQYFGPGTRLTVL.

The J gene is TRBJ1-2, the V gene TRBV5-6; D remains unclear. Looked up from germline, CDR1 is SGHDT and CDR2 is YYEEEE. V lost 3 bases and J lost 0, with 9 bases in between. This CDR3 has 14 amino acids. The CDR3 region is CASSSDLTNYGYTF. The CDR3 region has the DNA TGTGCCAGCAGCTCGGACCTGACTAACTATGGCTACACCTTC.

The rearrangement uses TRBV5-4 and TRBJ2-7; 7 positions match TRBD2. Unmatched junction bases numbered 10, after V lost 0 bases and J lost 7 bases. The CDR3 spans 15 residues. CDR1 is SGHNT and CDR2 is YYREEE in the germline V gene (reference sequence). CDR3 residues: CASSLGGTTPSEQYF. The CDR3, as DNA: TGTGCCAGCAGCTTGGGGGGGACTACCCCAAGTGAGCAGTACTTC.

J is TRBJ1-5 and V is TRBV19; D might be TRBD1 (5 bases). The CDR3 totals 15 residues. Per the germline V gene, CDR1 is LNHDA and CDR2 is SQIVND (reference sequence). V gave up 5 bases and J gave up 5 bases, with 16 bases separating them. As DNA, the CDR3 is TGTGCCAGTAGTCCCTCGGGGCAGTATTATCAGCCCCAGCATTTT. It is translated as CASSPSGQYYQPQHF.

The V and J genes are TRBV6-1 and TRBJ2-7; 7 nucleotides match TRBD1. Germline lookup yields CDR1 MNHNS and CDR2 SASEGT. Unmatched junction bases numbered 4, after V lost 5 bases and J lost 0 bases. The CDR3 runs to 14 residues. The CDR3 DNA follows: TGTGCCAGCAGTTGGGACAGAAGCTCCTACGAGCAGTACTTC. Its protein product is CASSWDRSSYEQYF.

The chain is built from TRBV10-3 and TRBJ2-1; TRBD1 agrees at 7 bases. This CDR3 comprises 19 residues. V trimming: 7 bases; J trimming: 0 bases; junction bases outside the gene matches: 18. Germline lookup yields CDR1 ENHRY and CDR2 SYGVKD. The CDR3 DNA reads TGTGCCATCAAGGATAGGCAGGGGGTTTCCCCGAGCTCCTACAATGAGCAGTTCTTC. It is translated as CAIKDRQGVSPSSYNEQFF.

The chain joins TRBV9 to TRBJ1-3, with D hard to call. This CDR3 is built from 15 residues. Between the trimmed V and J ends, which lost 2 bases and 0 bases, there was a span of 9 bases. Per germline, CDR1 SGDLS and CDR2 YYNGEE. The CDR3 DNA sequence: TGTGCCAGCAGCGTTCTCACCGGCTCTGGAAACACCATATATTTT. Translation: CASSVLTGSGNTIYF.

This rearrangement joins TRBV7-9 to TRBJ2-3; 8 bases are a match to TRBD1. The V segment lost 0 bases and the J segment 6 bases; nucleotides outside the gene matches: 2. CDR3 size: 14 residues. Germline V CDR1 and CDR2: SEHNR, FQNEAQ (reference sequence). This CDR3 reads CASSLARDRDTQYF. CDR3 DNA: TGTGCCAGCAGCTTAGCGAGGGACAGGGATACGCAGTATTTT.

The genes are TRBV5-1 and TRBJ2-1; D tentatively fits TRBD1 or TRBD2 (5 bases each). With 1 base removed from V and 3 bases from J, the gap between germline ends came to 14 bases. This CDR3 spans 16 amino acids. Germline CDR1 and CDR2: SGHRS and YFSETQ. CDR3 bases: TGCGCCAGCAGCTTGAGGTTAGCGACAGTCTACAATGAGCAGTTCTTC. Protein sequence: CASSLRLATVYNEQFF.

The chain combines TRBV11-2 with TRBJ2-1; D might be TRBD2 (6 bases). The V and J ends lost 3 bases and 4 bases respectively, with 13 bases between them. Germline CDR1 and CDR2: SGHAT and FQNNGV. The CDR3 is 15 residues long. DNA for the CDR3: TGTGCCAGCAGCTTTTCCAGCGGGCAATACAATGAGCAGTTCTTC. It yields the protein CASSFSSGQYNEQFF.

The chain links TRBV6-1 to TRBJ1-2; no clear D gene. The germline V and J ends were trimmed by 2 bases and 0 bases, with 4 bases remaining between them. CDR1 and CDR2 (germline): MNHNS, SASEGT. The CDR3 covers 13 residues. The CDR3 DNA reads as TGTGCCAGCAGTGAACAGACTAACTATGGCTACACCTTC. This gives the protein CASSEQTNYGYTF.

V gene TRBV28 combines with J gene TRBJ1-3; D perhaps matches TRBD1 (5 bases). Trimming shortened V by 5 bases and J by 8 bases, and 13 bases separated the two germline ends. The germline CDR1 and CDR2 sequences are MDHEN and SYDVKM. The CDR3 spans 13 residues. CDR3 coding DNA: TGTGCCAGCAGTCCTGGGGCGGGAGACACCATATATTTT. It specifies CASSPGAGDTIYF.

The chain joins TRBV28 to TRBJ2-7, with 7 bases lining up with TRBD1. This CDR3 is built from 14 residues. Germline assignment: CDR1 MDHEN and CDR2 SYDVKM. V was clipped by 2 bases and J by 4 bases; unmatched bases: 5. This CDR3 is CASSLNRGGYEQYF. Written as DNA, the CDR3 is TGTGCCAGCAGTTTAAACAGGGGTGGTTACGAGCAGTACTTC.

This clone was found once. Here the CDR3 DNA reads TGTGCCAGCAGTTTACGCCTCGGGTTCACCTACGAGCAGTACTTC. It translates to CASSLRLGFTYEQYF. The V gene is TRBV28, the J gene TRBJ2-7; no definite D call. From germline, CDR1 is MDHEN and CDR2 SYDVKM. The CDR3 has 15 amino acids. Trimming removed 2 bases from V and 2 bases from J, with 13 bases in between. The variable domain in full, completed from reference TRBV28 and TRBJ2-7, reads DVKVTQSSRYLVKRTGEKVFLECVQDMDHENMFWYRQDPGLGLRLIYFSYDVKMKEKGDIPEGYSVSREKKERFSLILESASTNQTSMYLCASSLRLGFTYEQYFGPGTRLTVT.

The chain is built from TRBV6-5 and TRBJ2-6; D remains unclear. Per the germline V gene, CDR1 is MNHEY and CDR2 is SVGAGI. The CDR3 consists of 13 residues. Trimming shortened V by 9 bases and J by 0 bases, and 6 bases separated the two germline ends. CDR3 nucleotides: TGTGCCAGTAGGTTCTCTGGGGCCAACGTCCTGACTTTC. Encoded protein: CASRFSGANVLTF.

This chain connects TRBV2 to TRBJ2-7; weak D call: TRBD2 (5 bases). This CDR3 has 14 amino acids. CDR1 SNHLY and CDR2 FYNNEI come from the germline V gene. V dropped 8 bases and J dropped 0 bases, with 14 bases sitting between them. The CDR3 nucleotides read TGTGCCAGCGGATTGATGGGGAGCTCCTACGAGCAGTACTTC. Amino acids: CASGLMGSSYEQYF.

This clone was found once. The chain recombines TRBV28 with TRBJ2-4; 7 bases align to TRBD2. Germline V CDR1 and CDR2: MDHEN, SYDVKM. V gave up 5 bases and J gave up 8 bases; unmatched junction bases: 12. The CDR3 is made up of 15 amino acids. The CDR3 sequence: CASSPNRAGRDIQYF. The CDR3 region has the DNA TGTGCCAGCAGTCCCAATAGGGCAGGGAGGGACATTCAGTACTTC.

The V gene is TRBV5-1, the J gene TRBJ2-1; 10 bases are shared with TRBD2. Germline CDR1 is SGHRS and CDR2 is YFSETQ. CDR3 length: 16 residues. The V and J ends lost 3 bases and 7 bases, in that order; junction bases with no gene match: 10. The DNA of the CDR3 is TGCGCCAGCAGCTACTTAGCGGGAGGAAAGATAAATGAGCAGTTCTTC. It codes for CASSYLAGGKINEQFF.

This clone has just one count. V is TRBV6-5 and J is TRBJ1-2, with TRBD1 identical over 9 bases. Germline V gene lookup returns CDR1 MNHEY and CDR2 SVGAGI. This CDR3 comprises 14 residues. The trim removed 7 bases at V and 0 bases at J, leaving 3 bases unmatched. The CDR3 spells CASTTGGTNYGYTF. Here the CDR3 DNA reads TGTGCCAGCACCACAGGGGGCACTAACTATGGCTACACCTTC.

V and J are TRBV11-2 and TRBJ2-1; 8 nucleotides line up with TRBD2. The CDR3 is 14 amino acids. The J segment lost 9 bases and the V segment lost 5 bases, leaving 9 bases of the junction unmatched. Germline assignment: CDR1 SGHAT and CDR2 FQNNGV. The CDR3 reads CASSRGLAPPEQFF. The CDR3 bases are TGTGCCAGCAGCCGAGGACTAGCACCCCCTGAGCAGTTCTTC.